This TCR beta chain was sequenced in a study of human T cells and chemical hapten exposure (dated by TCRdb to the early 2020s). Notes on the research overall: For sensitization, 2% DPC in acetone was applied to a 2 cm by 2 cm area of upper inner arm skin. Throughout the study period of approximately 23 weeks, patients also received therapeutic DPC doses to the scalp every week. Patch tests used Finn chambers with 0.01% DPC on the upper back, scored after 6 days by International Contact Dermatitis Research Group standards. Alopecia areata with under or over 50% scalp involvement, alopecia totalis and alopecia universalis were represented in the patient cohort, which was mostly female. Libraries were pooled for sequencing, and per-sample TCR yields varied mainly because of small differences in library volumes within the pool. The study tracked peripheral blood TCR repertoire changes in vivo during primary and secondary sensitization to the hapten diphenylcyclopropenone (DPC) in alopecia patients. Blood was sampled from patients pre-sensitization (week 0) and at 2, 6 and about 24 weeks after DPC sensitization. Blood for TCR sequencing was provided by twenty-nine alopecia patients at one to four time points (pre-sensitization, 2, 6 and 24 weeks).

Beyond this particular receptor, the publication reports: Significantly more large CDR3 similarity clusters were formed by expanded TCRs than by pre-sensitization or healthy control sets, consistent with antigen-driven responses. Repeated subsampling changed both the strength of the expansion versus patch-test correlation and the threshold at which that correlation became significant. The number of PT1 expanded TCRs positively correlated with patch test score, significant at thresholds 8, 16 and 32 but not 4. Because every patient had alopecia, a presumed autoimmune disease, the patients' immune response might differ from that of healthy individuals. No change with DPC sensitization was found in the number of TCRs above 1 in 1000 frequency, and no evidence of global repertoire structure alterations was found.

The library was built by means of RACE. Sequencing instrument: NextSeq 500. During library preparation, unique molecular identifiers were attached to individual cDNA molecules so that TCRs could be counted in a quantitative, reproducible way. Each blood RNA sample was used to sequence both TCR alpha and TCR beta chains. The original pipeline was this. Samples had a median of approximately 96,000 TCRs, with a range from roughly 23,224 to 750,000. V, J and CDR3 annotation of the TCR reads was performed with the Decombinator software suite. Every sample was subsampled to the same number of TCRs (28,000) for the PS versus PT1 abundance plots. TCRs were defined as expanded if absent before sensitization and observed at least eight times at the 2-week time point. TCRdb's own reprocessing of the public reads used fastp at Q25 and MiXCR and kept productive beta chains. Records with the same CDR3 protein are collapsed into one entry carrying the most frequent genes and DNA. The V and J calls, along with clone size, are taken from TCRdb and not from the paper's own processing. The sample has about 40,000 distinct CDR3 sequences on record, 3% to 4% of them singletons. Less than 8.5% of the sample is held by the ten biggest clonotypes.

The time point label here, explained by the study, means: patch test 2, 6 weeks after DPC sensitization. Read against the paper, the sample's treatment or condition label means: therapeutic diphenylcyclopropenone sensitization with weekly scalp DPC. At every patch-test visit, the blood draw took place before the patch test was put on. Patients were considered eligible if aged 18 to 70, diagnosed with alopecia and deemed suitable for DPC therapy, and patients were excluded if pregnant. Unfractionated whole blood was collected in Tempus Blood RNA tubes, and total RNA was extracted from that blood. V and J are truncated by 3 bases and 4 bases respectively, leaving an intervening sequence of 9 bases. The germline V gene (reference sequence) yields MNHEY for CDR1 and SMNVEV for CDR2. Taken from cysteine to phenylalanine, the CDR3 has 13 residues. Only CDR3 DNA remains: 39 bases, in frame from the first base.

This clonotype was recorded many times. Its recognized antigen is unknown. No base quality values were provided; no much bigger clone lies one nucleotide off. This receptor was obtained from a middle-aged man with alopecia areata. Some clones in this sample may be carry-over from other donors' samples. The source was whole blood, collected in connection with sensitization to the hapten diphenylcyclopropenone (DPC). The V and J genes are TRBV27 and TRBJ1-1; no D gene can be assigned with confidence. The sequenced DNA: TGTGCCAGCAGTTTTTTTGGGTCCACTGAAGCTTTCTTT. Its protein reads: CASSFFGSTEAFF.